These T cell receptor beta chains were read from a single sample in a study of siplizumab effects on memory and regulatory T cells. The data were produced by immunoSEQ multiplex PCR, yet TCRdb's version contains in-frame clones alone and is incomplete. This table has about 99,000 clones, about 93% appearing once. Sequenced sample: Tregs sorted from blood. Every receptor here comes from a human donor in good health. CDR3s include the opening cysteine and the closing phenylalanine or tryptophan.

V: TRBV5-1
CDR3: CASSLDGTGTDTQYF

V: TRBV19
CDR3: CASSPRLAGGSDTQYF

V: TRBV9
CDR3: CASSYGRASDTQYF

V: TRBV7-9
CDR3: CASSLYVGTDTQYF

V: TRBV7-2
CDR3: CASRVAGTSGTDTQYF

V: TRBV29-1
CDR3: CSGGDALSYEQYF

V: TRBV30
CDR3: CAWSVDRSYSPLHF

V: TRBV2
CDR3: CASSRGTDTDTQYF

V: TRBV4-3
CDR3: CASSPRLVETQYF

V: TRBV15
CDR3: CATSRVGWETQYF

V: TRBV5-1
CDR3: CASSLGLASSETQYF

V: TRBV6-6
CDR3: CASRRWPSGNTIYF

V: TRBV4-3
CDR3: CASSRGEGDTQYF

V: TRBV2
CDR3: CASNLRTGVNEQFF

V: TRBV5-6
CDR3: CASIYRSRSPNQPQHF

V: TRBV6-1
CDR3: CASTGDRGYGYTF

V: TRBV19
CDR3: CASSKPRTGADQPQHF

V: TRBV4-1
CDR3: CASSQYHGTANYGYTF

V: TRBV15
CDR3: CATSTATSYEQYF

V: TRBV2
CDR3: CASSPRLAVGDTQYF

V: TRBV27
CDR3: CASSLIGIGNQPQHF

V: TRBV9
CDR3: CASSVRDRKMAGPGELFF

V: TRBV5-1
CDR3: CASSLSGGPDTQYF

V: TRBV29-1
CDR3: CSVDRGGTEAFF

V: TRBV15
CDR3: CATSRVTSNEQFF

V: TRBV5-1
CDR3: CASSLRLANYGYTF

V: TRBV7-9
CDR3: CASSRPTLAGRADTQYF

V: TRBV6-5
CDR3: CASTQEKTYEQYF

V: TRBV7-3
CDR3: CASSLGSGGTEAFF

V: TRBV20-1
CDR3: CSARSRDRGGF

V: TRBV9
CDR3: CASSVGASSYEQYF

V: TRBV6-1
CDR3: CASSEPGNYYGYTF

V: TRBV5-1
CDR3: CASSGPPNTIYF

V: TRBV18
CDR3: CASSPSGLGYEQYF

V: TRBV7-6
CDR3: CASSLVGSEAFF

V: TRBV5-1
CDR3: CASSLGLNYGYTF

V: TRBV10-3
CDR3: CAISEGLAGTTQYF

V: TRBV27
CDR3: CASRSLVGNEQFF

V: TRBV9
CDR3: CASSPQGAIAGELFF

V: TRBV10-2
CDR3: CASRSPGGYTF

V: TRBV5-1
CDR3: CASSPIGGEKLFF

V: TRBV2
CDR3: CASSEQGADYEQYF

V: TRBV28
CDR3: CASSLPQSQPQHF

V: TRBV4-2
CDR3: CASSQDGLLGRKGQYF

V: TRBV5-5
CDR3: CASSLGPGQGRNSPLHF

V: TRBV27
CDR3: CASSLTPIGGTRDTEAFF

V: TRBV11-1
CDR3: CASSRDYQETQYF

V: TRBV10-3
CDR3: CATLPFGRMNTEAFF

V: TRBV4-1
CDR3: CASSQDRQLQETQYF

V: TRBV5-1
CDR3: CASSLGTVQETQYF

V: TRBV7-9
CDR3: CASSFGRADHGYTF

V: TRBV6-1
CDR3: CASLLGQASYEQYF

V: TRBV7-6
CDR3: CASSLVGQGVGYEQYF

V: TRBV7-9
CDR3: CASSLVGDISGNTIYF

V: TRBV6-5
CDR3: CASSMTLNTEAFF

V: TRBV5-4
CDR3: CASSVGQTSTDTQYF

V: TRBV13
CDR3: CASSSRSATYGYTF